This TCR beta chain emerged from a study of shared clonotypes between healthy human individuals. Study conclusions and caveats: A generally larger estimated richness was seen in naive subsets than in memory subsets.

The CDR3 has 15 amino acids. V trimming: 3 bases; J trimming: 6 bases; junction bases outside the gene matches: 8. Germline V gene lookup returns CDR1 SGHAT and CDR2 FQNNGV. Comments on this clone: Its antigen is still unknown.

Some clones are missing from TCRdb's copy, which holds only in-frame ones; the method was immunoSEQ multiplex PCR. The data show around 1,000,000 clones, 60% to 85% seen once. Material: memory CD4+ T cells from PBMCs. The subset is: CD45RA-negative fraction. This chain joins TRBV11-2 and TRBJ2-1, with 7 bases aligning to TRBD1. This TCR derives from a young man in good health. Some clones in this sample may be carry-over from other donors' samples. The CDR3 sequence: CASSFRPGTVNEQFF. CDR3 DNA: TGTGCCAGCAGCTTCCGACCTGGGACAGTCAATGAGCAGTTCTTC.